The 7 T cell receptor beta chains presented below share a single source sample, sequenced in a study of sequential checkpoint blockade in melanoma (dated by TCRdb to between 2018 and 2021). The treatment or condition label, read with the paper, signifies: randomized to nivolumab then ipilimumab (arm A) or the reverse (arm B). Receptor libraries were prepared by the immunoSEQ multiplex PCR assay. TCRdb provides this immuneACCESS table in a form limited to in-frame rearrangements. Some clones are lacking; in checked studies, under half of them reflect an unresolved V gene, and why the rest are absent is not known. The sample yields about 37,000 clones; roughly four fifths were counted once. The top ten hold less than 6% of the sample. The sample in question was CD8+ T cells sorted from blood (inferred from file names), obtained from a patient given nivolumab and ipilimumab in sequence. Receptors originate from a human donor with melanoma.

The genes are TRBV5-6 and TRBJ2-7; possible D gene TRBD1, 5 bases. This CDR3 contains 12 residues. With 3 bases removed from V and 4 bases from J, the gap between germline ends came to 8 bases. Per germline, CDR1 SGHDT and CDR2 YYEEEE. The CDR3 coding sequence is TGTGCCAGCAGCTATGACAGTTACGAGCAGTACTTC. This translates into CASSYDSYEQYF.

The gene calls are TRBV6-6 and TRBJ2-1; D is possibly TRBD1 (5 bases). CDR3 length: 14 amino acids. Per the germline V gene, CDR1 is MNHNY and CDR2 is SVGAGI (reference sequence). The germline V and J ends were trimmed by 0 bases and 4 bases, with 7 bases remaining between them. For the CDR3, the DNA is TGTGCCAGCAGTTACTCGTCAGGGTACAATGAGCAGTTCTTC. This translates into CASSYSSGYNEQFF.

The gene calls are TRBV7-9 and TRBJ1-4; D is perhaps TRBD1 (5 bases). The CDR3 sequence is 14 residues long. The germline V gene has CDR1 SEHNR and CDR2 FQNEAQ (reference sequence). The germline V and J ends were trimmed by 7 bases and 2 bases, with 11 bases remaining between them. The CDR3: CASTGEGTNEKLFF. For the CDR3, the DNA is TGTGCCAGCACCGGGGAGGGGACTAATGAAAAACTGTTTTTT.

This clone is judged medium-sized. The chain recombines TRBV19 with TRBJ2-1; tentative D call: TRBD2 (7 bases). Germline values: CDR1 LNHDA, CDR2 SQIVND (reference sequence). The V end was cut by 5 bases, the J end by 15 bases, with 20 bases between. The CDR3 loop spans 13 amino acids. DNA for the CDR3: TGTGCCAGTAGTCCAGGGCCTAGCGGAGGGGGGTTCTTC. It is translated as CASSPGPSGGGFF.

The chain joins TRBV14 to TRBJ2-2; a weak D match, TRBD2 (6 bases). The V gene's germline CDR1 is SGHDN and CDR2 FVKESK. The CDR3 sequence is 14 residues long. V was shortened by 5 bases and J by 0 bases, with 7 bases between the two germline ends. The CDR3 spells CASSWTTNTGELFF. In nucleotides, the CDR3 is TGTGCCAGCAGCTGGACTACGAACACCGGGGAGCTGTTTTTT.

The gene calls are TRBV28 and TRBJ1-2, with 9 bases fitting TRBD1. Germline-derived CDR1 and CDR2 are MDHEN and SYDVKM. The CDR3 is 13 amino acids. V lost 6 bases and J lost 8; bases outside the gene matches: 7. CDR3 loop: CASRLGTGRGYTF. Here the CDR3 DNA reads TGTGCCAGCAGACTCGGGACAGGGAGGGGCTACACCTTC.

The sample holds one count of this clone. The V and J genes are TRBV6-5 and TRBJ1-2; possible D gene TRBD1, 6 bases. Germline loops: CDR1 MNHEY, CDR2 SVGAGI. The V and J ends lost 0 bases and 2 bases respectively, with 10 bases between them. The CDR3 extends over 15 amino acids. Written as DNA, the CDR3 is TGTGCCAGCAGTTACTCGAGACAGGCGAACTATGGCTACACCTTC. Translated: CASSYSRQANYGYTF.